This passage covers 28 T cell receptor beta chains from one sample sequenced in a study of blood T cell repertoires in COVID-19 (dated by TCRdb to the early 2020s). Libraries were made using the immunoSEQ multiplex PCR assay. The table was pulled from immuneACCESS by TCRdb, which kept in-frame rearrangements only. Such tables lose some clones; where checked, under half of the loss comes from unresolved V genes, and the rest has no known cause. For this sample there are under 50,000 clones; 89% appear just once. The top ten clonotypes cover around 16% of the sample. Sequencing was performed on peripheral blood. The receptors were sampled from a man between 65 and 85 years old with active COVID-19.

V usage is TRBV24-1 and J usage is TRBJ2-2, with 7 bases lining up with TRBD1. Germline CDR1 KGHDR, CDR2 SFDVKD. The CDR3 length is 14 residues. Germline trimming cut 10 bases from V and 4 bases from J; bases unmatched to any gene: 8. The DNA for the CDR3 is TGTGCCACTAGATCATCAGGGGGCACCGGGGAGCTGTTTTTT. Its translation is CATRSSGGTGELFF.

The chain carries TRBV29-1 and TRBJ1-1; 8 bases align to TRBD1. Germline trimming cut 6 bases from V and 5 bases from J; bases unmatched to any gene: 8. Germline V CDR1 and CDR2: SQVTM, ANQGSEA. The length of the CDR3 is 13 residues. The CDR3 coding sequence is TGCAGCGTCCAGGGGGCTCCGAGGACTGAAGCTTTCTTT. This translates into CSVQGAPRTEAFF.

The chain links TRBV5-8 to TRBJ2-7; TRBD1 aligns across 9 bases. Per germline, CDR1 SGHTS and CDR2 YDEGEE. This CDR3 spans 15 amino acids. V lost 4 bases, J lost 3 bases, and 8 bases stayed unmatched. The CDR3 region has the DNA TGTGCCAGCAGCGGAGGACAGGGGTTAGGCTACGAGCAGTACTTC. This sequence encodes CASSGGQGLGYEQYF.

The CDR3 protein is CASSFDLAGGQETQYF. CDR3 DNA: TGTGCCAGCAGCTTCGATCTAGCGGGGGGCCAAGAGACCCAGTACTTC. This sequence joins TRBV7-2 and TRBJ2-5, with 11 bases matching TRBD2. The J segment lost 1 base and the V segment lost 3 bases, leaving 4 bases of the junction unmatched. Germline V gene data show CDR1 as SGHTA and CDR2 as FQGNSA. CDR3 length equals 16 residues.

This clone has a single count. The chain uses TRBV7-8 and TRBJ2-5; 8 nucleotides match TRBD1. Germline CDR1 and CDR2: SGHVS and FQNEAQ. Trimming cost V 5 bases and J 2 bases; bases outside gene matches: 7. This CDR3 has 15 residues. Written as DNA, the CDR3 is TGTGCCAGCAGCAACTGGGACAGGCCACAAGAGACCCAGTACTTC. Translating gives CASSNWDRPQETQYF.

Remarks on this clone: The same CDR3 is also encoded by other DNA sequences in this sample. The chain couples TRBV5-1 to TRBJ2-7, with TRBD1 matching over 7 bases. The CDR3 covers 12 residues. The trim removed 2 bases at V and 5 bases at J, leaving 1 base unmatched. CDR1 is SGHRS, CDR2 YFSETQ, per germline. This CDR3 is CASSFTGDEQYF. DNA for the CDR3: TGCGCCAGCAGCTTTACAGGGGACGAGCAGTACTTC.

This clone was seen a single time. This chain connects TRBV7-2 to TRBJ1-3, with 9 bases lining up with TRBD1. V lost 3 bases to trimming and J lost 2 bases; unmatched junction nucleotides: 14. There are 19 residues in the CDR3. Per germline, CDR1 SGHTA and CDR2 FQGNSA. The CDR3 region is CASSFRTGATVSTGNTIYF. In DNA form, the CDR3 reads TGTGCCAGCAGCTTTCGGACAGGGGCGACGGTCTCGACTGGAAACACCATATATTTT.

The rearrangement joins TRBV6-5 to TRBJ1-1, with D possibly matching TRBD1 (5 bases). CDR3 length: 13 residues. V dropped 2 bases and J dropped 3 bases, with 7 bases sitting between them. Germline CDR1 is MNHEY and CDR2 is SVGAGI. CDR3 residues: CASSYGGYTEAFF. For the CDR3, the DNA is TGTGCCAGCAGTTACGGGGGGTACACTGAAGCTTTCTTT.

CDR3 sequence: CASSPAGTENTGELFF. CDR3 coding DNA: TGTGCCAGCTCACCCGCCGGGACAGAGAACACCGGGGAGCTGTTTTTT. The chain carries TRBV18 and TRBJ2-2; 7 nucleotides align to TRBD1. The J segment lost 1 base and the V segment lost 3 bases, leaving 5 bases of the junction unmatched. CDR1 and CDR2 (germline): KGHSH, LQKENI. This CDR3 has 16 amino acids.

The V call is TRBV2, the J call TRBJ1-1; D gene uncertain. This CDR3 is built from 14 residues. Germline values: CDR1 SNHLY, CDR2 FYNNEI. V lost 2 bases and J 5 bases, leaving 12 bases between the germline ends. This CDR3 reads CASSERTGKTEAFF. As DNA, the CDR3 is TGTGCCAGCAGTGAACGGACGGGGAAGACTGAAGCTTTCTTT.

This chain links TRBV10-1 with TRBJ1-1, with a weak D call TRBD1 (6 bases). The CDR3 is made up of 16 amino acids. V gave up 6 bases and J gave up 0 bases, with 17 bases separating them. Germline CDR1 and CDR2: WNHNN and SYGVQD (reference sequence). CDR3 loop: CASSSGQILMNTEAFF. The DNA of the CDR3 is TGCGCCAGCAGCTCCGGACAGATACTCATGAACACTGAAGCTTTCTTT.

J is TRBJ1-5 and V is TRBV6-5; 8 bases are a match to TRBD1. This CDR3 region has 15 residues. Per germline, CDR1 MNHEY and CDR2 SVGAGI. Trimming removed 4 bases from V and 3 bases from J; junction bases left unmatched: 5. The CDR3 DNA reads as TGTGCCAGCAGTTTGCACAGGGGGGACAATCAGCCCCAGCATTTT. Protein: CASSLHRGDNQPQHF.

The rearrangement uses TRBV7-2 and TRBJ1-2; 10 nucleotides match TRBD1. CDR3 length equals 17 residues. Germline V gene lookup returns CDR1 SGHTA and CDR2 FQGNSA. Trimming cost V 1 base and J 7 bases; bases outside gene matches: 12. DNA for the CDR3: TGTGCCAGCAGCTTAGAGCGAGCAGACAGGGGGCGCGGTGGCTACACCTTC. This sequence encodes CASSLERADRGRGGYTF.

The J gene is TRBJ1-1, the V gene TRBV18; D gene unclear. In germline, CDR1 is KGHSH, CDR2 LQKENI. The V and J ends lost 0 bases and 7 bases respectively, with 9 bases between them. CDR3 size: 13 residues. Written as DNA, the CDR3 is TGTGCCAGCTCACCACCGAGGCAGCTTGAAGCTTTCTTT. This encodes CASSPPRQLEAFF.

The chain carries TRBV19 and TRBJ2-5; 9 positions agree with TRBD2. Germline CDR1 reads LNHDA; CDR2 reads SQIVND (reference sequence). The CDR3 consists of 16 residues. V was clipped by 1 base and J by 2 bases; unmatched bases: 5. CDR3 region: CASSIGPRGGQETQYF. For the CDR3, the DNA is TGTGCCAGTAGTATAGGTCCGCGGGGGGGTCAAGAGACCCAGTACTTC.

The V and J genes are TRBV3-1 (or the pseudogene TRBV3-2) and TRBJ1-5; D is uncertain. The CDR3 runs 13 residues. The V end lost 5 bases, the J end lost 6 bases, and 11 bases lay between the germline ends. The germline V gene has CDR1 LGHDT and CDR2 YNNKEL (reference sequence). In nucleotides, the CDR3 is TGTGCCAGCAGCAATGATCTCAGTCAGCCCCAGCATTTT. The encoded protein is CASSNDLSQPQHF.

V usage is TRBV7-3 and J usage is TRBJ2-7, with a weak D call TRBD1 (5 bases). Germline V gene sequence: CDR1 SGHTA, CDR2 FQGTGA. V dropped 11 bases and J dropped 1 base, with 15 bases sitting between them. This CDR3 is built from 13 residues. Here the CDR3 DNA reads TGTGCCTACGTCCAGGGTTGGTCCTACGAGCAGTACTTC. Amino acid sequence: CAYVQGWSYEQYF.

The CDR3 DNA sequence: TGTGCCAGCAGTTACGGACTAGCGGGGGGACAGAAAGAGACCCAGTACTTC. It translates to CASSYGLAGGQKETQYF. V is TRBV28 and J is TRBJ2-5; 14 bases match TRBD2. This CDR3 has 17 residues. The V gene's germline CDR1 is MDHEN and CDR2 SYDVKM. V dropped 4 bases and J dropped 3; count of bases not matched to a gene: 7.

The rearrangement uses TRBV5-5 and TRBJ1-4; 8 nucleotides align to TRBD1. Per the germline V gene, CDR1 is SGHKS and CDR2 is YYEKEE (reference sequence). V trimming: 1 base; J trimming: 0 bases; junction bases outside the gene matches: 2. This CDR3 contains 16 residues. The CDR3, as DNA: TGTGCCAGCAGCTTGCCAGGGGGCTCAACTAATGAAAAACTGTTTTTT. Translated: CASSLPGGSTNEKLFF.

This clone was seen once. The CDR3 bases are TGTGCCAGCAGCTTCGAAACAGGTTCGGCGAACACTGAAGCTTTCTTT. Translated: CASSFETGSANTEAFF. The chain uses TRBV11-2 and TRBJ1-1; D might be TRBD1 (5 bases). V was shortened by 3 bases and J by 1 base, with 15 bases between the two germline ends. The CDR3 is 16 amino acids. Germline CDR1 SGHAT, CDR2 FQNNGV.

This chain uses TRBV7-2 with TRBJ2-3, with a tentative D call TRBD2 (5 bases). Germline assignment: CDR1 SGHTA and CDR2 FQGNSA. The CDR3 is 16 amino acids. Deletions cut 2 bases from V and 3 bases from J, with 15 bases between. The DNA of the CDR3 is TGTGCCAGCAGCTTATTTGCCAGTGAGGGAACAGATACGCAGTATTTT. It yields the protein CASSLFASEGTDTQYF.

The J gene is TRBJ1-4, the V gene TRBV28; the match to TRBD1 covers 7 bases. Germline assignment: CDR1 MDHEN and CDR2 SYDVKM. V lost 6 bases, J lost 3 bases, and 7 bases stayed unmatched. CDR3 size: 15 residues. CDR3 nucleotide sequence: TGTGCCAGCAGCTGGGGGGACAGACCTAATGAAAAACTGTTTTTT. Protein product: CASSWGDRPNEKLFF. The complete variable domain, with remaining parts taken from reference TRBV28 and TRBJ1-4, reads DVKVTQSSRYLVKRTGEKVFLECVQDMDHENMFWYRQDPGLGLRLIYFSYDVKMKEKGDIPEGYSVSREKKERFSLILESASTNQTSMYLCASSWGDRPNEKLFFGSGTQLSVL.

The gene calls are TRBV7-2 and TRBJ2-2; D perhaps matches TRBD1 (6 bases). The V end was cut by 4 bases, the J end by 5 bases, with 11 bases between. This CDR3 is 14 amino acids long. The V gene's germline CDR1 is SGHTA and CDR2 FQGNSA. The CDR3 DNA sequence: TGTGCCAGCAGCTCGAACAGGGTAACCGGGGAGCTGTTTTTT. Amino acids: CASSSNRVTGELFF. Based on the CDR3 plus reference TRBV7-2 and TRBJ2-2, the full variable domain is GAGVSQSPSNKVTEKGKDVELRCDPISGHTALYWYRQSLGQGLEFLIYFQGNSAPDKSGLPSDRFSAERTGGSVSTLTIQRTQQEDSAVYLCASSSNRVTGELFFGEGSRLTVL.

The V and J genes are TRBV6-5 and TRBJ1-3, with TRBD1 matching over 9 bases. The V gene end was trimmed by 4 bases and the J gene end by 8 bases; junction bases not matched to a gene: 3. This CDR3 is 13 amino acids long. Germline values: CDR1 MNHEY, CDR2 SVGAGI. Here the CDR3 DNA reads TGTGCCAGCAGTTTCGGACAGGGGTACACCATATATTTT. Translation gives CASSFGQGYTIYF.

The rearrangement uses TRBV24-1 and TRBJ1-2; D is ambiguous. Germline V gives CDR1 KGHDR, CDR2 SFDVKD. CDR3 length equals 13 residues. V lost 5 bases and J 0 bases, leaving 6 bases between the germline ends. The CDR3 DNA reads TGTGCCACCAGTGGAAGAGCTAACTATGGCTACACCTTC. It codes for CATSGRANYGYTF.

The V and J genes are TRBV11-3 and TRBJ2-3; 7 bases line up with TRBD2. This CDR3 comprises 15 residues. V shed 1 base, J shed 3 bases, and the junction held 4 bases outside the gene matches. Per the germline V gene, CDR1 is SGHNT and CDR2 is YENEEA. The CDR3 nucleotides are TGTGCCAGCAGCTTAGGGGGAGCGGGGACAGATACGCAGTATTTT. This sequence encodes CASSLGGAGTDTQYF.

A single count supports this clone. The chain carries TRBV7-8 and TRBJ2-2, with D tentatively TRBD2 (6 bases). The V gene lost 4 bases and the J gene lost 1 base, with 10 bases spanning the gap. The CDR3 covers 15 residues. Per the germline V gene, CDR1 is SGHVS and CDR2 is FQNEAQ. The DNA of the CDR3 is TGTGCCAGCAGCTCGGGGGTGCTGAACACCGGGGAGCTGTTTTTT. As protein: CASSSGVLNTGELFF.

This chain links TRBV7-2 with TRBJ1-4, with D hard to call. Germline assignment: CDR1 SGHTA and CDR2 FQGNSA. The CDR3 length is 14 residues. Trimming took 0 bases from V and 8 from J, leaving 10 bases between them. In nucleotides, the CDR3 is TGTGCCAGCAGCTTAGCCGGGGTTCGAGAAAAACTGTTTTTT. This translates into CASSLAGVREKLFF.